The 30 T cell receptor beta chains given below trace back to one sample, sequenced in a study of CD8 T cells in ankylosing spondylitis. TCRdb independently ran MiXCR on the 5' RACE reads; one entry per CDR3 protein. The sample yields some 150,000 distinct CDR3 sequences, around two fifths seen once. Sequenced sample: synovial fluid, either unsorted or a sorted T cell fraction (not recorded which). The receptors originated from a male donor with ankylosing spondylitis.

About this clonotype itself: At one end the junction does not follow the germline gene, possibly because of a read error. This sequence joins TRBV6-5 and TRBJ2-5; D unclear. Germline assignment: CDR1 MNHEY and CDR2 SVGAGI. This CDR3 has 13 residues. CDR3 DNA: TGTGCCAGCACTTACACGTACCAAGAGACCCAGTACTTC. Translated, it gives CASTYTYQETQYF.

This rearrangement joins TRBV5-5 to TRBJ2-1; D is ambiguous. The V gene lost 0 bases and the J gene lost 0 bases, with 7 bases spanning the gap. Germline V lookup: CDR1 SGHKS, CDR2 YYEKEE (reference sequence). This CDR3 is 15 amino acids long. CDR3 in amino acids: CASSLDGNSYNEQFF. The CDR3 nucleotides read TGTGCCAGCAGCTTGGACGGTAACTCCTACAATGAGCAGTTCTTC.

This clonotype was recorded once. The rearrangement joins TRBV27 to TRBJ1-1, with a tentative D call TRBD1 (5 bases). The CDR3 length is 16 residues. The V and J ends lost 2 bases and 0 bases respectively, with 13 bases between them. In germline, CDR1 is MNHEY, CDR2 SMNVEV (reference sequence). DNA for the CDR3: TGTGCCAGCAGTTTAGGGGAGGACAAGATGAACACTGAAGCTTTCTTT. It is translated as CASSLGEDKMNTEAFF.

The chain carries TRBV20-1 and TRBJ2-3; D call uncertain. The ends were cut back, 3 bases at V and 0 bases at J, with 10 bases in the middle. CDR3 length: 14 amino acids. The germline CDR1 and CDR2 sequences are DFQATT and SNEGSKA (reference sequence). The CDR3 spells CSASSPMSTDTQYF. In DNA form, the CDR3 reads TGCAGTGCTAGTTCCCCGATGAGCACAGATACGCAGTATTTT.

The chain links TRBV12-3 or TRBV12-4 to TRBJ2-1, with 12 positions matching TRBD2. This CDR3 region has 19 residues. V shed 4 bases and J 5 bases; nucleotides not matched to a gene: 15. DNA for the CDR3: TGTGCCAGCAGTTACAAGACTAGCGGGAGCAGTATATTAGACAATGAGCAGTTCTTC. It encodes CASSYKTSGSSILDNEQFF.

This chain uses TRBV9 with TRBJ2-1; 7 nucleotides match TRBD2. Germline CDR1 SGDLS, CDR2 YYNGEE. Trimming at V came to 4 bases and at J to 2 bases, leaving 12 bases not matched to a gene. The CDR3 length is 17 residues. This CDR3 reads CASSPAASGPPYNEQFF. CDR3 sequence (DNA): TGTGCCAGCAGCCCAGCGGCTAGCGGACCCCCCTACAATGAGCAGTTCTTC. The whole variable domain, filled in from reference TRBV9 and TRBJ2-1, reads DSGVTQTPKHLITATGQRVTLRCSPRSGDLSVYWYQQSLDQGLQFLIQYYNGEERAKGNILERFSAQQFPDLHSELNLSSLELGDSALYFCASSPAASGPPYNEQFFGPGTRLTVL.

This clonotype was recorded a few times. The genes are TRBV12-3 or TRBV12-4 and TRBJ1-5; 11 bases align to TRBD1. V lost 7 bases, J lost 4 bases, and 15 bases stayed unmatched. The CDR3 runs to 18 residues. CDR3 sequence: CASTSPSGTGGRNQPQHF. CDR3 sequence (DNA): TGTGCCAGCACCTCACCTTCCGGGACAGGGGGTCGGAATCAGCCCCAGCATTTT.

The V call is TRBV12-3 or TRBV12-4, the J call TRBJ1-1; 7 bases line up with TRBD1. This CDR3 is 12 amino acids long. V shed 6 bases, J shed 5 bases, and the junction held 3 bases outside the gene matches. Here the CDR3 reads CASSETGTEAFF. CDR3 coding DNA: TGTGCCAGCAGCGAGACAGGGACTGAAGCTTTCTTT.

This clonotype showed up many times. This chain links TRBV28 with TRBJ1-1, with 8 bases aligning to TRBD1. Germline V gives CDR1 MDHEN, CDR2 SYDVKM. The ends lost 2 bases at V and 4 bases at J; junction bases unmatched: 3. The CDR3 is made up of 14 amino acids. The CDR3: CASSLLDRGTEAFF. The CDR3 bases are TGTGCCAGCAGTTTACTAGACAGGGGCACTGAAGCTTTCTTT.

This clonotype was seen repeatedly, ten times or more. The chain recombines TRBV5-6 with TRBJ2-7; D is unclear. This CDR3 comprises 15 residues. The ends were cut back, 4 bases at V and 5 bases at J, with 19 bases in the middle. Germline V lookup: CDR1 SGHDT, CDR2 YYEEEE. As DNA, the CDR3 is TGTGCCAGCAGCCGATGGTTGGGCTCTAAGGACGAGCAGTACTTC. Translated: CASSRWLGSKDEQYF.

The chain joins TRBV11-1 to TRBJ2-3, with TRBD2 matching 8 bases. This CDR3 comprises 18 residues. J gave up 3 bases and V 5 bases, and 16 bases lay outside the gene matches. Germline values: CDR1 SGHAT, CDR2 FQDESV (reference sequence). The CDR3 DNA is TGTGCCAGCAGCCTCCCCAACTCTGCCGGGACTAGGACAGATACGCAGTATTTT. Its protein product is CASSLPNSAGTRTDTQYF.

A few counts support this clonotype. The chain joins TRBV3-1 to TRBJ2-7, with 11 positions matching TRBD2. The CDR3 runs 18 residues. The V and J ends lost 3 bases and 0 bases, in that order; junction bases with no gene match: 10. Germline CDR1 is LGHDT and CDR2 is YNNKEL (reference sequence). Written as DNA, the CDR3 is TGTGCCAGCAGCCAGTACCTAGCGGGGGGCCCTAGCTCCTACGAGCAGTACTTC. Its protein is CASSQYLAGGPSSYEQYF.

The chain uses TRBV7-6 and TRBJ2-1; D is unclear. Germline values: CDR1 SGHVS, CDR2 FNYEAQ. Trimming removed 0 bases from V and 0 bases from J, with 15 bases in between. The CDR3 has 18 residues. CDR3 sequence: CASSLATTGSSSYNEQFF. The CDR3 DNA reads as TGTGCCAGCAGCTTAGCTACTACCGGTTCATCCTCCTACAATGAGCAGTTCTTC.

This clonotype was seen a few times. The gene calls are TRBV2 and TRBJ2-1; D possibly matches TRBD1 or TRBD2 (5 bases each). Germline V gene data show CDR1 as SNHLY and CDR2 as FYNNEI. Trimming shortened V by 3 bases and J by 5 bases, and 14 bases separated the two germline ends. This CDR3 contains 15 residues. The CDR3 region is CASSDPGAANNEQFF. The CDR3 DNA follows: TGTGCCAGCAGTGACCCCGGGGCAGCAAACAATGAGCAGTTCTTC.

The V gene is TRBV10-3, the J gene TRBJ2-1; D remains unclear. CDR3 length equals 13 residues. Germline V gene sequence: CDR1 ENHRY, CDR2 SYGVKD. V shed 5 bases and J shed 4 bases, with 9 bases lying between them. The CDR3 sequence: CAISPTGYNEQFF. The CDR3 DNA follows: TGTGCCATCAGTCCGACTGGATACAATGAGCAGTTCTTC.

The chain joins TRBV7-9 to TRBJ2-1; TRBD1 aligns across 8 bases. J was trimmed by 4 bases and V by 4 bases; bases with no gene match: 12. Per germline, CDR1 SEHNR and CDR2 FQNEAQ (reference sequence). The CDR3 has 17 residues. The CDR3 sequence: CASSSLQGADHYNEQFF. CDR3 DNA: TGTGCCAGCAGCTCGCTTCAGGGGGCAGATCATTACAATGAGCAGTTCTTC. The complete variable domain, with remaining parts taken from reference TRBV7-9 and TRBJ2-1, reads DTGVSQNPRHKITKRGQNVTFRCDPISEHNRLYWYRQTLGQGPEFLTYFQNEAQLEKSRLLSDRFSAERPKGSFSTLEIQRTEQGDSAMYLCASSSLQGADHYNEQFFGPGTRLTVL.

J is TRBJ1-5 and V is TRBV5-1, with 12 bases aligning to TRBD1. The V gene end was trimmed by 2 bases and the J gene end by 6 bases; junction bases not matched to a gene: 6. Germline CDR1 reads SGHRS; CDR2 reads YFSETQ. The CDR3 consists of 16 residues. For the CDR3, the DNA is TGCGCCAGCAGCTTAGGGACAGGGGGCCGGAGTCAGCCCCAGCATTTT. Translating it yields CASSLGTGGRSQPQHF.

The V and J genes are TRBV28 and TRBJ2-1; D possibly corresponds to TRBD1 (6 bases). CDR1 and CDR2 (germline): MDHEN, SYDVKM. The V end was cut by 6 bases, the J end by 0 bases, with 18 bases between. This CDR3 spans 17 amino acids. Written as DNA, the CDR3 is TGTGCCAGCAGGCCGACTGACAGGTCTATCTCCTACAATGAGCAGTTCTTC. Translation gives CASRPTDRSISYNEQFF.

The gene calls are TRBV20-1 and TRBJ2-3; D gene unclear. The CDR3 consists of 14 residues. From germline, CDR1 is DFQATT and CDR2 SNEGSKA (reference sequence). Trimming took 2 bases from V and 6 from J, leaving 15 bases between them. CDR3 nucleotide sequence: TGCAGTGCTAGACTAGGATTCTGGCGGGATACGCAGTATTTT. Translated: CSARLGFWRDTQYF.

The chain has TRBV4-1 and TRBJ2-2, with D hard to call. The V end lost 0 bases, the J end lost 9 bases, and 17 bases lay between the germline ends. The CDR3 runs to 16 residues. CDR1 and CDR2 from the germline V gene are MGHRA and YSYEKL. The CDR3 is CASSQDHEARRWELFF. The CDR3 nucleotides read TGCGCCAGCAGCCAAGATCACGAGGCCAGAAGATGGGAGCTGTTTTTT.

In its sample, this clonotype was seen a few times. The chain recombines TRBV10-3 with TRBJ2-7; a weak D match, TRBD2 (5 bases). Germline V gene data show CDR1 as ENHRY and CDR2 as SYGVKD. Trimming shortened V by 7 bases and J by 2 bases, and 12 bases separated the two germline ends. There are 13 residues in the CDR3. CDR3 region: CAINTGITYEQYF. Written as DNA, the CDR3 is TGTGCCATCAACACCGGGATTACCTACGAGCAGTACTTC.

The table lists this clonotype with a few counts. The V and J genes are TRBV6-2 or TRBV6-3 and TRBJ2-1; 10 positions agree with TRBD2. The CDR3 runs 19 residues. The germline CDR1 and CDR2 sequences are MNHEY and SVGEGT. Germline trimming cut 0 bases from V and 5 bases from J; bases unmatched to any gene: 13. This CDR3 is CASSYSGGWGTSANNEQFF. CDR3 nucleotide sequence: TGTGCCAGCAGTTACTCGGGCGGTTGGGGGACTAGCGCAAACAATGAGCAGTTCTTC.

CDR3 amino acids: CASSPQGAEAFF. CDR3 bases: TGCGCCAGCAGCCCCCAGGGTGCTGAAGCTTTCTTT. The rearrangement uses TRBV4-1 and TRBJ1-1, with D possibly TRBD1 on 5 matching bases. Trimming removed 4 bases from V and 6 bases from J, with 9 bases in between. This CDR3 contains 12 residues. Per germline, CDR1 MGHRA and CDR2 YSYEKL.

The CDR3 here is CASSLGTLGEKLFF. CDR3 DNA: TGTGCCAGCAGTTTGGGAACTCTGGGAGAAAAACTGTTTTTT. The chain joins TRBV6-5 to TRBJ1-4; no clear D. CDR1 is MNHEY and CDR2 is SVGAGI in the germline V gene. Trimming removed 4 bases from V and 8 bases from J, with 14 bases in between. This CDR3 is built from 14 residues.

This clonotype was picked up many times. The J gene is TRBJ2-7, the V gene TRBV7-9, with 7 nucleotides matching TRBD1. The CDR3 length is 13 residues. Germline lookup yields CDR1 SEHNR and CDR2 FQNEAQ (reference sequence). Germline trimming cut 5 bases from V and 3 bases from J; bases unmatched to any gene: 4. The CDR3 sequence: CASSLTGDYEQYF. Here the CDR3 DNA reads TGTGCCAGCAGCCTCACAGGGGACTACGAGCAGTACTTC.

The chain is built from TRBV5-5 and TRBJ2-1; weak D call: TRBD2 (6 bases). The germline V and J ends were trimmed by 1 base and 2 bases, with 13 bases remaining between them. Looked up from germline, CDR1 is SGHKS and CDR2 is YYEKEE (reference sequence). The CDR3 contains 16 residues. Here the CDR3 DNA reads TGTGCCAGCAGCTTGAATTGGGAGGTCGCCTACAATGAGCAGTTCTTC. This sequence encodes CASSLNWEVAYNEQFF.

J is TRBJ1-3 and V is TRBV4-1; TRBD1 matches 10 bases. This CDR3 has 18 amino acids. Germline CDR1 reads MGHRA; CDR2 reads YSYEKL. J lost 0 bases, V lost 0 bases, and 5 bases had no gene match. CDR3 in DNA: TGCGCCAGCAGCCAAGATGGGGACAGGGGAAACTCTGGAAACACCATATATTTT. Translation gives CASSQDGDRGNSGNTIYF.

This clonotype was observed a single time. This chain links TRBV7-3 with TRBJ2-1; no clear D gene. The germline gives CDR1 SGHTA, CDR2 FQGTGA. V was trimmed by 0 bases and J by 8 bases, leaving 8 bases between them. The CDR3 sequence is 13 residues long. CDR3 loop: CASSLTALDEQFF. In DNA form, the CDR3 reads TGTGCCAGCAGCTTAACTGCCTTAGATGAGCAGTTCTTC.

Comment on this clonotype: This CDR3 fails to terminate in the conserved phenylalanine or tryptophan, so it likely reflects a read error. The chain uses TRBV7-8 and TRBJ1-4, with TRBD1 matching 7 bases. Trimming took 5 bases from V and 4 from J; bases not matched to a gene: 10. This CDR3 is built from 16 residues. Germline V gene data show CDR1 as SGHVS and CDR2 as FQNEAQ. In nucleotides, the CDR3 is TGTGCCAGCAGCCCAGCCTACAGGGGACATAATGAAAAACTGTTTCTT. This gives the protein CASSPAYRGHNEKLFL.

The genes are TRBV12-3 or TRBV12-4 and TRBJ2-5; D unresolved. The CDR3 is made up of 16 amino acids. V was trimmed by 2 bases and J by 5 bases, leaving 18 bases between them. This chain's CDR3 is CASSLSVDFVFETQYF. CDR3 bases: TGTGCCAGCAGTTTATCCGTGGATTTTGTGTTCGAGACCCAGTACTTC.